A single sample gave rise to the 6 T cell receptor beta chains below, sequenced in a study of blood T cell repertoires in COVID-19. The repertoire was sequenced with immunoSEQ multiplex PCR; TCRdb's copy has only in-frame clones and lacks some. The top ten hold 9.5% to 15% of the sample, which has around 100,000 clones, about 84% seen once. Sequenced input: peripheral blood. The receptor source for this set is a human donor in a cohort sampled during active COVID-19.

The chain links TRBV28 to TRBJ1-2; 7 nucleotides agree with TRBD1. The CDR3 spans 14 residues. Germline V lookup: CDR1 MDHEN, CDR2 SYDVKM. Losses at the gene ends were 1 base for V and 4 bases for J; bases not matched to a gene: 3. The CDR3 sequence is CASSLLGDSYGYTF. For the CDR3, the DNA is TGTGCCAGCAGTTTATTAGGGGACAGCTATGGCTACACCTTC.

The chain has TRBV19 and TRBJ2-7; 9 positions agree with TRBD2. V lost 4 bases to trimming and J lost 7 bases; unmatched junction nucleotides: 8. Germline values: CDR1 LNHDA, CDR2 SQIVND (reference sequence). The CDR3 spans 14 residues. The CDR3 DNA is TGTGCCAGTAGTACCCTGGCGGGAGGGGGTGAGCAGTACTTC. It specifies CASSTLAGGGEQYF.

This sequence joins TRBV7-2 and TRBJ2-7; 8 bases align to TRBD2. The V gene end was trimmed by 5 bases and the J gene end by 2 bases; junction bases not matched to a gene: 5. CDR3 length: 14 residues. CDR1 SGHTA and CDR2 FQGNSA come from the germline V gene. CDR3 DNA sequence: TGTGCCAGCAGCCTCACTAGCGGCCCCTACGAGCAGTACTTC. Its protein product is CASSLTSGPYEQYF.

This clone has only a few counts. One junction end disagrees with the germline gene, perhaps due to a read error. The chain links TRBV2 to TRBJ2-1; a weak D match, TRBD2 (6 bases). CDR1 is SNHLY and CDR2 is FYNNEI in the germline V gene. This CDR3 has 13 residues. The CDR3 is CASREGGPNEQFF. The CDR3 DNA sequence: TGTGCCAGCAGGGAAGGAGGGCCCAATGAGCAGTTCTTC.

The genes are TRBV19 and TRBJ2-1, with D unclear. The germline V gene encodes CDR1 LNHDA and CDR2 SQIVND (reference sequence). The V end was cut by 7 bases, the J end by 5 bases, with 18 bases between. The CDR3 has 15 residues. The DNA for the CDR3 is TGTGCCAGTATAGACGTTAACGGCAGCGACAATGAGCAGTTCTTC. Protein product: CASIDVNGSDNEQFF.

This rearrangement joins TRBV6-5 to TRBJ2-1; D not certain. Germline CDR1 reads MNHEY; CDR2 reads SVGAGI. The CDR3 is made up of 16 amino acids. V lost 4 bases and J lost 0, with 13 bases in between. CDR3 coding DNA: TGTGCCAGCAGTTCCACCGCAGGAAACTCCTACAATGAGCAGTTCTTC. Translation gives CASSSTAGNSYNEQFF.